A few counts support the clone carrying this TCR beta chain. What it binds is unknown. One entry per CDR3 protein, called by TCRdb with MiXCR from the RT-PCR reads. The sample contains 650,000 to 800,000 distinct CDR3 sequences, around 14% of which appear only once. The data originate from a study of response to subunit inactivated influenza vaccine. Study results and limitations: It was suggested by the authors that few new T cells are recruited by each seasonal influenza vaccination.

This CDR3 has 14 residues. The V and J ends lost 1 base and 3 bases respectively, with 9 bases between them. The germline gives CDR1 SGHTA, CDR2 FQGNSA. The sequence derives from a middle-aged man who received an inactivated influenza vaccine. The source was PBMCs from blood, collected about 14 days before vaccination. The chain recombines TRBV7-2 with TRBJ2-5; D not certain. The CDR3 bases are TGTGCCAGCAGCTTAGGGTCGAGCGAAGAGACCCAGTACTTC. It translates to CASSLGSSEETQYF. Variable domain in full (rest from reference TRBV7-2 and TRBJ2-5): GAGVSQSPSNKVTEKGKDVELRCDPISGHTALYWYRQSLGQGLEFLIYFQGNSAPDKSGLPSDRFSAERTGGSVSTLTIQRTQQEDSAVYLCASSLGSSEETQYFGPGTRLLVL.